This T cell receptor (beta chain) appears in the sequencing data of a study of blood T cell repertoires in COVID-19. Study context: The United States, Italy and Spain provided the acute and convalescent COVID-19 samples. Sources were T cells, B-cell-depleted T cells, or PBMCs; the material itself was cDNA or gDNA.

Original handling: Estimation of nucleated cell counts relied on the amplification of reference gene primers. The assay was immunoSEQ multiplex PCR, and TCRdb's table has in-frame clones only and misses some. Clonal size and the V and J genes are those of that table, whereas D and trimming came from the DNA. In the table there are 210,000 or so clones, around 84% of which are singletons. The CDR3 is 14 amino acids. The V end was cut by 6 bases, the J end by 3 bases, with 12 bases between. CDR1 is MNHEY, CDR2 SVGEGT, per germline. The sequencing sample was made of peripheral blood. The rearrangement links TRBV6-2 or TRBV6-3 to TRBJ2-1, with D uncertain. This clonotype originated in a woman over 75 with active or convalescent COVID-19. The CDR3 protein is CASSSSPGYNEQFF. CDR3 sequence (DNA): TGTGCCAGCAGCTCCTCCCCGGGCTACAATGAGCAGTTCTTC.